The 25 T cell receptor beta chains given below trace back to one sample, sequenced in a study of beta chain features in type 1 diabetes (dated by TCRdb to the late 2010s). These TCRs are of unknown antigen specificity. Libraries were made using the immunoSEQ multiplex PCR assay. All of the isolated RNA was reverse transcribed with the High Capacity cDNA Reverse Transcription Kit, so expressed TCRB transcripts were sequenced. TCRdb mirrors the immuneACCESS table, restricted to in-frame sequences. Some clones are absent from its copies; in checked studies, under half trace to an unresolved V gene, and the reason for the others is unknown. The sample contains 300,000 to 350,000 clones, approximately 9.9% of them found a single time. About 1% of the sample belongs to the ten largest clones. Broader findings and caveats from the paper: A moderate but significant shortening of TCRB CDR3 length was observed in type 1 diabetes patients in all four CD4+ subsets.

The sequencing input was central memory CD4+ T cells from blood. The receptors here all came from a man aged 25 to 40 with type 1 diabetes.

This clone was counted a few times. The V call is TRBV11-2, the J call TRBJ2-2; D call uncertain. The ends were cut back, 4 bases at V and 7 bases at J, with 13 bases in the middle. This CDR3 has 14 residues. Germline V CDR1 and CDR2: SGHAT, FQNNGV. CDR3 region: CASSYLPFVGELFF. In DNA form, the CDR3 reads TGTGCCAGCAGCTATCTACCATTTGTCGGGGAGCTGTTTTTT.

This chain uses TRBV7-2 with TRBJ1-2; D gene unclear. Trimming took off 7 bases at V and 5 bases at J, with 11 bases between the two ends. Germline V gene sequence: CDR1 SGHTA, CDR2 FQGNSA. The length of the CDR3 is 12 residues. The CDR3 reads CASNDAPYGYTF. As DNA, the CDR3 is TGTGCCAGCAACGATGCACCTTATGGCTACACCTTC.

The CDR3 is CASSPGTAGEKLFF. CDR3 DNA: TGTGCCAGCAGCCCCGGGACTGCGGGTGAAAAACTGTTTTTT. The chain has TRBV7-8 and TRBJ1-4; a possible D gene is TRBD1 (5 bases). V was shortened by 5 bases and J by 7 bases, with 14 bases between the two germline ends. The CDR3 is made up of 14 amino acids. Germline CDR1 is SGHVS and CDR2 is FQNEAQ. Full variable domain (missing parts from reference TRBV7-8 and TRBJ1-4): GAGVSQSPRYKVAKRGQDVALRCDPISGHVSLFWYQQALGQGPEFLTYFQNEAQLDKSGLPSDRFFAERPEGSVSTLKIQRTQQEDSAVYLCASSPGTAGEKLFFGSGTQLSVL.

The V gene is TRBV15, the J gene TRBJ2-2, with D unresolved. This CDR3 has 16 residues. Trimming shortened V by 2 bases and J by 0 bases, and 10 bases separated the two germline ends. Germline CDR1 is LNHNV and CDR2 is YYDKDF (reference sequence). DNA for the CDR3: TGTGCCACCAGCAGATCACGCCTAGCGAACACCGGGGAGCTGTTTTTT. Protein: CATSRSRLANTGELFF. The full variable domain, rest sourced from reference TRBV15 and TRBJ2-2, is DAMVIQNPRYQVTQFGKPVTLSCSQTLNHNVMYWYQQKSSQAPKLLFHYYDKDFNNEADTPDNFQSRRPNTSFCFLDIRSPGLGDTAMYLCATSRSRLANTGELFFGEGSRLTVL.

This clone was seen ten or more times. The same CDR3 also results from other DNA sequences found in this sample. J is TRBJ2-1 and V is TRBV7-9; tentatively, D is TRBD1 (6 bases). This CDR3 spans 12 amino acids. V lost 2 bases and J 8 bases, leaving 7 bases between the germline ends. Germline V gene sequence: CDR1 SEHNR, CDR2 FQNEAQ (reference sequence). The CDR3 DNA follows: TGTGCCAGCAGCTTATCAGGGGATGAGCAGTTCTTC. Translated: CASSLSGDEQFF. The entire variable domain, with the rest obtained from reference TRBV7-9 and TRBJ2-1, is as follows: DTGVSQNPRHKITKRGQNVTFRCDPISEHNRLYWYRQTLGQGPEFLTYFQNEAQLEKSRLLSDRFSAERPKGSFSTLEIQRTEQGDSAMYLCASSLSGDEQFFGPGTRLTVL.

This clone came up a few times. Because the CDR3's place on the DNA is in doubt, the DNA is left out and the CDR3 is given as listed by TCRdb. The chain couples TRBV2 to TRBJ1-4; the table's D call TRBD1 went unverified against the DNA. Germline V gene sequence: CDR1 SNHLY, CDR2 FYNNEI. The CDR3 is 14 residues long, ends included. CDR3: CASSDTVLMKNCFF.

This clone was detected a few times. The chain combines TRBV7-2 with TRBJ2-2; D is undetermined. Deletions cut 1 base from V and 5 bases from J, with 11 bases between. Per the germline V gene, CDR1 is SGHTA and CDR2 is FQGNSA. CDR3 length: 15 residues. CDR3 in amino acids: CASSLVRVGTGELFF. In nucleotides, the CDR3 is TGTGCCAGCAGCTTAGTTAGGGTTGGGACCGGGGAGCTGTTTTTT.

The chain's CDR3 is CASRGQGAGGYTF. The CDR3 DNA is TGTGCCAGCAGGGGACAGGGGGCAGGCGGCTACACCTTC. This chain connects TRBV2 to TRBJ1-2; 12 bases are a match to TRBD1. This CDR3 is 13 amino acids long. J gave up 8 bases and V 6 bases, and 4 bases lay outside the gene matches. Germline CDR1 and CDR2: SNHLY and FYNNEI.

This clone has a handful of counts. The genes are TRBV5-4 and TRBJ2-7; possibly TRBD1 for D (7 bases). Between the trimmed V and J ends, which lost 7 bases and 3 bases, there was a span of 14 bases. The CDR3 loop spans 13 amino acids. Looked up from germline, CDR1 is SGHNT and CDR2 is YYREEE (reference sequence). The chain's CDR3 is CASGPGGNYEQYF. CDR3 DNA sequence: TGTGCCAGCGGCCCAGGGGGGAACTACGAGCAGTACTTC.

Note on this clone: This sample also contains other DNA sequences that code for the same CDR3. V is TRBV30 and J is TRBJ1-1; 7 positions match TRBD1. The CDR3 is 11 amino acids. Per germline, CDR1 GTSNPN and CDR2 SVGIG (reference sequence). V shed 3 bases, J shed 6 bases, and the junction held 1 base outside the gene matches. DNA for the CDR3: TGTGCCTGGAGCGACAGGGCTGAAGCTTTCTTT. Translating gives CAWSDRAEAFF. Full variable domain (remainder filled in from reference TRBV30 and TRBJ1-1): SQTIHQWPATLVQPVGSPLSLECTVEGTSNPNLYWYRQAAGRGLQLLFYSVGIGQISSEVPQNLSASRPQDRQFILSSKKLLLSDSGFYLCAWSDRAEAFFGQGTRLTVV.

The chain links TRBV7-9 to TRBJ1-5; tentatively, D is TRBD1 (6 bases). The CDR3 contains 15 residues. With 5 bases removed from V and 1 base from J, the gap between germline ends came to 12 bases. Germline V gene lookup returns CDR1 SEHNR and CDR2 FQNEAQ (reference sequence). CDR3 sequence reads: CASSQGSGSNQPQHF. Here the CDR3 DNA reads TGTGCCAGCAGCCAGGGGTCAGGGAGCAATCAGCCCCAGCATTTT.

The J gene is TRBJ1-1, the V gene TRBV7-2, with no clear D. V lost 4 bases to trimming and J lost 2 bases, with 14 bases between them. The CDR3 totals 15 residues. The V gene's germline CDR1 is SGHTA and CDR2 FQGNSA. The CDR3 DNA follows: TGTGCCAGCAGCTCGTGGCTCGAACCCAACACTGAAGCTTTCTTT. It encodes CASSSWLEPNTEAFF.

The table lists this clone with a few counts. This chain joins TRBV6-1 and TRBJ2-2; 12 nucleotides align to TRBD1. V lost 7 bases to trimming and J lost 6 bases; unmatched junction nucleotides: 6. CDR1 is MNHNS and CDR2 is SASEGT in the germline V gene. The CDR3 has 15 amino acids. The CDR3 loop is CASNRDRGLAGELFF. The DNA of the CDR3 is TGTGCCAGCAACCGGGACAGGGGGCTGGCCGGGGAGCTGTTTTTT.

This clone was observed a handful of times. The rearrangement links TRBV14 to TRBJ2-2; 10 bases are shared with TRBD1. Germline CDR1 reads SGHDN; CDR2 reads FVKESK. The J segment lost 6 bases and the V segment lost 4 bases, leaving 8 bases of the junction unmatched. The CDR3 totals 16 residues. In nucleotides, the CDR3 is TGTGCCAGCAGCCTCCGGGACAGGGGATCGGCCGGGGAGCTGTTTTTT. Its translation: CASSLRDRGSAGELFF.

This clone has a handful of counts. J is TRBJ1-4 and V is TRBV4-3, with 9 bases aligning to TRBD1. The CDR3 has 15 amino acids. V was clipped by 2 bases and J by 10 bases; unmatched bases: 8. Germline CDR1 is LGHNA and CDR2 is YSLEER. DNA for the CDR3: TGCGCCAGCAGCCAATCCGGGACAGGGCAGGCAAAACTGTTTTTT. Residues: CASSQSGTGQAKLFF.

This clone has just a few counts. V gene TRBV29-1 combines with J gene TRBJ2-1; a possible D gene is TRBD1 (6 bases). This CDR3 region has 12 residues. The V gene lost 7 bases and the J gene lost 4 bases, with 11 bases spanning the gap. Germline values: CDR1 SQVTM, CDR2 ANQGSEA. The CDR3 sequence is CSAYRVYNEQFF. Here the CDR3 DNA reads TGCAGCGCCTACAGGGTATACAATGAGCAGTTCTTC.

This clone was recorded a few times. The chain carries TRBV28 and TRBJ1-1; D is unresolved. Trimming pared 2 bases from V and 3 bases from J, leaving 10 bases between. Germline V gene lookup returns CDR1 MDHEN and CDR2 SYDVKM. CDR3 length equals 14 residues. The CDR3 DNA reads TGTGCCAGCAGTTTAGTGGCGGCAGACACTGAAGCTTTCTTT. Translation: CASSLVAADTEAFF.

The chain employs TRBV11-2 and TRBJ2-3; D is uncertain. The length of the CDR3 is 11 residues. V gave up 5 bases and J gave up 8 bases, with 8 bases separating them. Germline CDR1 and CDR2: SGHAT and FQNNGV. For the CDR3, the DNA is TGTGCCAGCAGCCCTCCTGGTACGCAGTATTTT. Amino acid sequence: CASSPPGTQYF.

This clone has only a few counts. This chain uses TRBV9 with TRBJ1-2, with TRBD1 matching 8 bases. V dropped 2 bases and J dropped 8; count of bases not matched to a gene: 8. The CDR3 spans 14 residues. Germline values: CDR1 SGDLS, CDR2 YYNGEE. CDR3 DNA: TGTGCCAGCAGCGTGGCAGGGGGCGCAAGGGGCTACACCTTC. It codes for CASSVAGGARGYTF.

This clone has more than one count but fewer than ten. The chain links TRBV20-1 to TRBJ1-3; the D is unclear. V was clipped by 1 base and J by 4 bases, with 2 bases between them. Germline V gives CDR1 DFQATT, CDR2 SNEGSKA (reference sequence). The CDR3 consists of 11 residues. CDR3 sequence: CSARAGNTIYF. For the CDR3, the DNA is TGCAGTGCTAGAGCAGGAAACACCATATATTTT.

Only a few counts were recorded for this clone. The DNA of the CDR3 is TGCGCCAGCAGCCAAGATGGGTCCGGAGGGTTTGGCTACACCTTC. The encoded protein is CASSQDGSGGFGYTF. The chain has TRBV4-1 and TRBJ1-2, with D unresolved. Trimming left V 0 bases short and J 7 bases short, with 15 bases between. CDR3 length: 15 amino acids. Per the germline V gene, CDR1 is MGHRA and CDR2 is YSYEKL.

The CDR3 loop is CASSNGDLIYNEQFF. CDR3 coding DNA: TGTGCCAGCAGCAACGGCGACTTAATTTACAATGAGCAGTTCTTC. J is TRBJ2-1 and V is TRBV21-1; the table's D call, TRBD2, was not checked against the DNA. TRBV21-1 is classified as a pseudogene. CDR3 length: 15 amino acids.

This rearrangement joins TRBV7-8 to TRBJ1-3; D remains unclear. Trimming left V 7 bases short and J 3 bases short, with 19 bases between. CDR1 and CDR2 from the germline V gene are SGHVS and FQNEAQ. The CDR3 has 16 residues. The CDR3 region has the DNA TGTGCCAGCACCCCCGGTGGGTTAAGCGTTGGAAACACCATATATTTT. It is translated as CASTPGGLSVGNTIYF.

V gene TRBV29-1 combines with J gene TRBJ2-7; 7 bases are shared with TRBD1. This CDR3 has 11 residues. V shed 6 bases, J shed 1 base, and the junction held 0 bases outside the gene matches. CDR1 and CDR2 (germline): SQVTM, ANQGSEA. Here the CDR3 reads CSVTGSYEQYF. The CDR3, as DNA: TGCAGCGTGACAGGGTCCTACGAGCAGTACTTC.

The chain is built from TRBV11-3 and TRBJ1-1; D is ambiguous. Germline CDR1 and CDR2: SGHNT and YENEEA. Between the trimmed V and J ends, which lost 2 bases and 5 bases, there was a span of 9 bases. This CDR3 comprises 13 residues. CDR3 bases: TGTGCCAGCAGCTTACGTAGTCGGACTGAAGCTTTCTTT. As protein: CASSLRSRTEAFF. Combining the CDR3 with reference TRBV11-3 and TRBJ1-1 gives the whole variable domain EAGVVQSPRYKIIEKKQPVAFWCNPISGHNTLYWYLQNLGQGPELLIRYENEEAVDDSQLPKDRFSAERLKGVDSTLKIQPAELGDSAVYLCASSLRSRTEAFFGQGTRLTVV.